This T cell receptor beta chain appears in the sequencing data of a study of CD8 T cells in Susac syndrome. Controls comprised healthy donors matched for age and sex. TEMRA cells were enriched by FACS, and CD4+ and CD8+ T cells were negatively isolated. RNA was extracted with the RNeasy kit, and a quantity of roughly 0.45 to 1 ug was reverse transcribed using random hexamers. Across 54 Vbeta and 13 Jbeta, TCR beta CDR3 was amplified with immunoSEQ multiplex PCR. TCRdb recomputed calls from the immunoSEQ multiplex PCR reads with MiXCR, one row per CDR3 protein. The sample consists of approximately 170,000 distinct CDR3 sequences, roughly nine tenths of them appearing once. Germline-derived CDR1 and CDR2 are SGHAT and FQNNGV. V lost 5 bases, J lost 5 bases, and 15 bases lay in between. The CDR3 is made up of 14 amino acids. Only a few counts were recorded for this clonotype.

Material for sequencing was CD4+ T cells from PBMCs. The TCR originated in a human donor in good health. The V and J genes are TRBV11-2 and TRBJ2-5; D gene ambiguous. This CDR3 is CASSPRRTGETQYF. The CDR3 nucleotides read TGTGCCAGCAGCCCCCGCAGGACCGGGGAGACCCAGTACTTC.